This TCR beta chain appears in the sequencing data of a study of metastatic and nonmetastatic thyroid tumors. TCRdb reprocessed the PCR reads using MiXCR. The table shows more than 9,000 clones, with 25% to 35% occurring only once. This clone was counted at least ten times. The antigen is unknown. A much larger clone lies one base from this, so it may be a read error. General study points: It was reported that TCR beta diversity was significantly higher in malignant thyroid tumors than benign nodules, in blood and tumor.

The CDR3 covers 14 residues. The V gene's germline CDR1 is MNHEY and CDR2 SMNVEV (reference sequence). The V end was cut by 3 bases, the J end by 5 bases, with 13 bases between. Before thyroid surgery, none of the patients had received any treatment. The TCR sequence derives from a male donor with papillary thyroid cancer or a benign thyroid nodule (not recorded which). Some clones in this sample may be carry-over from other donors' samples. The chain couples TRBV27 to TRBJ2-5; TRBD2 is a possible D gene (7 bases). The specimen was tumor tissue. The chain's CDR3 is CASSFGGGAETQYF. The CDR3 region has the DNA TGTGCCAGCAGTTTTGGTGGGGGGGCCGAGACCCAGTACTTC.